Listed below are T cell receptor beta chains from one sample, sequenced in a study of T cells in localized non-small cell lung cancer. The table came from immunoSEQ multiplex PCR; TCRdb's copy has only in-frame clones and leaves some out. Of some 19,000 clones listed, over 80% are singletons. Material: peripheral blood, obtained before any cancer treatment. The receptors here all came from a male donor older than 55 with stage I squamous cell lung carcinoma. CDR3s include the opening cysteine and the closing phenylalanine or tryptophan. The order of the fields is CDR3 protein, CDR3 DNA, clone size, J gene, D gene, V gene. D genes are given only for firm matches. Rows give clone size only sometimes, using once, few, many, or a class for an expanded clone.

CASSYPVDRPYGYTF | TGTGCCAGCAGTTACCCCGTCGACAGACCCTATGGCTACACCTTC | once | TRBJ1-2 | NA | TRBV6-6
CASSLVGGSYNEQFF | TGTGCCAGCAGCTTAGTGGGCGGGAGCTACAATGAGCAGTTCTTC | NA | TRBJ2-1 | TRBD2 | TRBV11-2
CASSFGGSYEQYF | TGTGCCAGCAGCTTTGGGGGAAGTTACGAGCAGTACTTC | NA | TRBJ2-7 | NA | TRBV7-2
CASSLAGQGTQYF | TGTGCCAGCAGCTTAGCGGGACAGGGTACGCAGTATTTT | few | TRBJ2-3 | TRBD1 | TRBV7-7
CARTPGSPPTEAFF | TGTGCCAGGACCCCAGGGTCCCCCCCCACTGAAGCTTTCTTT | NA | TRBJ1-1 | NA | TRBV5-3
CASSYSADGNYGYTF | TGTGCCAGCAGTTACTCCGCGGACGGGAACTATGGCTACACCTTC | NA | TRBJ1-2 | NA | TRBV6-6
CASSLEGTINLKLFF | TGTGCCAGCAGCTTGGAAGGGACCATTAATCTAAAACTGTTTTTT | NA | TRBJ1-4 | NA | TRBV5-5
CAISESTAGLSYEQYF | TGTGCCATCAGTGAGTCTACGGCGGGCCTCTCCTACGAGCAGTACTTC | NA | TRBJ2-7 | NA | TRBV10-3
CASSPGQYTDTQYF | TGTGCCAGCAGCCCCGGGCAGTACACAGATACGCAGTATTTT | NA | TRBJ2-3 | NA | TRBV6-5
CASSFGLAGAHEQYF | TGTGCCAGCAGTTTCGGACTAGCGGGAGCCCACGAGCAGTACTTC | NA | TRBJ2-7 | TRBD2 | TRBV6-5
CAWSVRGMTGNQPQHF | TGTGCCTGGAGTGTTAGGGGTATGACAGGCAATCAGCCCCAGCATTTT | once | TRBJ1-5 | NA | TRBV30
CASSLAILPEAFF | TGTGCCAGCAGTTTAGCCATACTCCCCGAAGCTTTCTTT | once | TRBJ1-1 | NA | TRBV28
CASSVGGDTQYF | TGTGCCAGCAGCGTAGGGGGGGATACGCAGTATTTT | NA | TRBJ2-3 | NA | TRBV9
CASSQDGTATSTEAFF | TGTGCCAGCAGCCAAGATGGAACAGCTACGAGCACTGAAGCTTTCTTT | NA | TRBJ1-1 | NA | TRBV4-2
CASSRQGTDTQYF | TGTGCCAGCAGCCGACAGGGGACAGATACGCAGTATTTT | NA | TRBJ2-3 | TRBD1 | TRBV13
CASSVEPGTPYRSYEQYF | TGTGCCAGCAGCGTAGAGCCCGGGACACCTTATCGCTCCTACGAGCAGTACTTC | NA | TRBJ2-7 | NA | TRBV9
CASSLQAGNTIYF | TGTGCCAGCAGTTTGCAGGCTGGAAACACCATATATTTT | NA | TRBJ1-3 | NA | TRBV27
CASSVSRDNSPLHF | TGTGCCAGCAGTGTGTCCAGGGACAATTCACCCCTCCACTTT | NA | TRBJ1-6 | NA | TRBV2
CASSLGPAGGELFF | TGTGCCAGCAGCCTTGGACCAGCGGGCGGGGAGCTGTTTTTT | NA | TRBJ2-2 | NA | TRBV14
CASSHGGGNQPQHF | TGTGCCAGCAGTCACGGAGGTGGCAATCAGCCCCAGCATTTT | NA | TRBJ1-5 | NA | TRBV28
CASSIGGVSGEAFF | TGTGCCAGTAGTATAGGGGGGGTGTCGGGTGAAGCTTTCTTT | NA | TRBJ1-1 | NA | TRBV19
CARGMGTSARLKNYEQYF | TGTGCCAGGGGGATGGGGACTAGCGCGAGATTAAAAAATTACGAGCAGTACTTC | NA | TRBJ2-7 | TRBD2 | TRBV28
CASSPPLTTANYGYTF | TGTGCCAGCAGCCCCCCCCTCACGACAGCCAACTATGGCTACACCTTC | NA | TRBJ1-2 | NA | TRBV28
CASSPFGETSYEQYF | TGTGCCAGCTCACCTTTCGGGGAAACCTCCTACGAGCAGTACTTC | NA | TRBJ2-7 | NA | TRBV18
CASSLSGAVEKLFF | TGTGCCAGCAGCTTATCAGGGGCAGTTGAAAAACTGTTTTTT | once | TRBJ1-4 | NA | TRBV7-9
CASSPGDRRYGQYF | TGTGCCAGCTCACCCGGGGACCGGCGTTACGGGCAGTACTTC | NA | TRBJ2-7 | NA | TRBV18
CSVVVGLNLIEGETQYF | TGCAGCGTTGTTGTAGGACTGAACTTAATCGAGGGAGAGACCCAGTACTTC | NA | TRBJ2-5 | NA | TRBV29-1
CASRSGTSGSSGGKQFF | TGTGCCAGCAGGTCCGGGACTAGCGGGAGTTCGGGGGGGAAGCAGTTCTTC | NA | TRBJ2-1 | TRBD2 | TRBV28
CASSLLLAGAEGNNDEQFF | TGCGCCAGCAGCTTGCTACTAGCGGGAGCTGAGGGCAACAATGATGAGCAGTTCTTC | NA | TRBJ2-1 | TRBD2 | TRBV5-1
CASSPSGQANNEKLFF | TGTGCCAGCTCACCCTCCGGACAGGCGAATAATGAAAAACTGTTTTTT | NA | TRBJ1-4 | TRBD1 | TRBV18
CASKIGATSGNTIYF | TGCGCCAGCAAGATCGGGGCAACCTCTGGAAACACCATATATTTT | once | TRBJ1-3 | NA | TRBV5-1
CASSSRWGLAGKSSYNEQFF | TGTGCCAGCAGCTCCCGGTGGGGACTAGCGGGAAAGAGCTCCTACAATGAGCAGTTCTTC | NA | TRBJ2-1 | TRBD2 | TRBV13
CASRLGSNEKLFF | TGTGCCAGTAGACTCGGGAGTAATGAAAAACTGTTTTTT | NA | TRBJ1-4 | NA | TRBV19
CSVEAGADTQYF | TGCAGCGTTGAAGCTGGAGCAGATACGCAGTATTTT | once | TRBJ2-3 | NA | TRBV29-1